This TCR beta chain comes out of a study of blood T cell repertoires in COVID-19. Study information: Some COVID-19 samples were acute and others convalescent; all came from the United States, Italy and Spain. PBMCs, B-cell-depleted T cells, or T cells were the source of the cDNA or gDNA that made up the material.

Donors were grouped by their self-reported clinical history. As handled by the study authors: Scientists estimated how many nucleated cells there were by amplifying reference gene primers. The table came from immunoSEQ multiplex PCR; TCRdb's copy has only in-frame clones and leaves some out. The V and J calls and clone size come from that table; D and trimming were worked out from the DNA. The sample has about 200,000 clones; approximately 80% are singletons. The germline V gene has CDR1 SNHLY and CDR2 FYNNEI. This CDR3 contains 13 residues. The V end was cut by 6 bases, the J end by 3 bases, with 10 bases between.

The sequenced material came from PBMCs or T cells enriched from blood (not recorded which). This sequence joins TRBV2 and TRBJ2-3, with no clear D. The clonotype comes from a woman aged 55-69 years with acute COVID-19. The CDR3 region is CASSPTRTDTQYF. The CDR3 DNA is TGTGCCAGCAGCCCAACCCGGACAGATACGCAGTATTTT.